This T cell receptor beta chain appears in the sequencing data of a study of blood T cell repertoires in COVID-19 (TCRdb year 2020). Looking at the study overall: Samples covering the acute and convalescent phases of COVID-19 were provided by collaborators in the United States, Italy and Spain. The prospective study material was composed of cDNA or gDNA derived from T cells, B-cell-depleted T cells, or PBMCs. Deeply sampled blood TCRbeta repertoires from subjects exposed to, actively infected with, or recovered from COVID-19 were included in the dataset. A freely available public database, intended as a resource for researchers studying the immune response to SARS-CoV-2, is where the repertoires were released. The samples were drawn from the first 160 participants of the ongoing ImmuneRACE study and from 1,254 subjects provided by 6 global collaborators. Nearly every sample came with metadata listing a de-identified subject ID, COVID-19 status, age in years and sex. Where available, HLA class I and class II types were obtained from metadata supplied by the sample provider rather than from assay-based typing.

One collaborating source in Seattle enrolled patients during active infection and followed them longitudinally through the course of disease. Each collaborating institution followed its own protocols to collect whole blood in K2EDTA tubes. For TCRbeta analysis, collaborators shipped samples in one of three forms: frozen whole blood, isolated PBMCs, or DNA extracted from either of those sample types. TCRbeta CDR3 regions were amplified from genomic DNA by means of the immunoSEQ Assay, a bias-controlled multiplex PCR. For the original study's pipeline: Nucleated cell counts per sample were estimated from amplification of reference gene primers within the assay. To quantify the absolute abundance of each unique TCRbeta CDR3 rearrangement, sequence reads were collapsed and filtered. Productive Simpson clonality was computed per sample as the square root of Simpson's diversity index over productive rearrangements. TCRdb took this table from immuneACCESS and kept in-frame rearrangements with V and J called. Such tables lack part of the clones; where checked against another copy, unresolved V genes explain under half of the gap, and the rest is unexplained. V, J and clone size are taken as reported in that table, and D and trimming were inferred from the DNA itself. This sample has more than 200,000 clones in its table, and more than 85% of those were observed once. The top ten clonotypes cover roughly 10% of the sample.

Of note for this clone: What this receptor recognizes is not known. No much larger clonotype is one base removed from it; base qualities were not supplied.

After removal of 2 bases from V and 4 bases from J, the junction retains 6 bases not matched to a gene. Reading the germline V gene gives CDR1 SGDLS and CDR2 YYNGEE. From the cysteine up to the phenylalanine, the CDR3 has a length of 15 residues. The CDR3 DNA has 45 bases and is translated from base 1. Overall study results and their limits: How much clinical and demographic metadata was included differed by source and by participant, and the metadata was provided uncurated.

The TCR sequence derives from a woman between 45 and 65 years old with COVID-19, enrolled during active disease. Material: peripheral blood. The chain couples TRBV9 to TRBJ2-3; the central 8 bases match TRBD2. The CDR3 loop reads CASSVGGVVPDTQYF. The DNA sequence is given as TGTGCCAGCAGCGTCGGGGGGGTCGTCCCAGATACGCAGTATTTT. The full variable domain, with segments outside the CDR3 supplied by the reference TRBV9 and TRBJ2-3 proteins, appears as DSGVTQTPKHLITATGQRVTLRCSPRSGDLSVYWYQQSLDQGLQFLIQYYNGEERAKGNILERFSAQQFPDLHSELNLSSLELGDSALYFCASSVGGVVPDTQYFGPGTRLTVL.